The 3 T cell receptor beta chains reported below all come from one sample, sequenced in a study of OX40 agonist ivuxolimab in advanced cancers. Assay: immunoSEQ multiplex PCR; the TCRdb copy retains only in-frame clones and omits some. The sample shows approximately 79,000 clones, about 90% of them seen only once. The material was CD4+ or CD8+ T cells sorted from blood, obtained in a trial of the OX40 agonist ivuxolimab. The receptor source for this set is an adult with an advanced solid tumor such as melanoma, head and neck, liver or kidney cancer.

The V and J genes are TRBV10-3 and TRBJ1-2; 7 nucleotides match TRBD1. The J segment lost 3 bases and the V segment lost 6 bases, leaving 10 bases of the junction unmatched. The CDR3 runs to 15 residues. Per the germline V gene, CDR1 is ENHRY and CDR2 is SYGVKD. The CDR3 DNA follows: TGTGCCATCAGAATAACCGGGACAGCCCACTATGGCTACACCTTC. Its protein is CAIRITGTAHYGYTF.

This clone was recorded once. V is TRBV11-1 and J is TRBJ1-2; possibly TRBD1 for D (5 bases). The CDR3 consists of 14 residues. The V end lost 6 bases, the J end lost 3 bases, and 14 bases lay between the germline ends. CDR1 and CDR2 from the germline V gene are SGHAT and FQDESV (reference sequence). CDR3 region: CASSPTGDHYGYTF. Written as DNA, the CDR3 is TGTGCCAGCAGTCCCACAGGAGATCACTATGGCTACACCTTC.

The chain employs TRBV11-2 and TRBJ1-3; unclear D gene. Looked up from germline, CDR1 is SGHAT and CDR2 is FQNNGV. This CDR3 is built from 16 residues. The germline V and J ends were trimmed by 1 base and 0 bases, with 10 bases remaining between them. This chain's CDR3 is CASSLAQGTSGNTIYF. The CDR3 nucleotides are TGTGCCAGCAGCTTAGCCCAAGGAACCTCTGGAAACACCATATATTTT.